The clone carrying this T cell receptor (beta chain) was counted many times. The data were obtained in a study of blood T cells in healthy people across ages. Isolated PBMCs totaled at least 6 million in each sample. Total RNA amounts of at least 6 micrograms were extracted per sample. Unmatched junction bases numbered 5, after V lost 1 base and J lost 6 bases. Per germline, CDR1 SGDLS and CDR2 YYNGEE. The CDR3 runs 15 residues. Primed by a sample-barcoded 5' primer and a J-beta primer mix, a second PCR proceeded for 7 to 11 cycles. Tags on each cDNA molecule came from a template-switch adaptor with 12 random nucleotides. TCRdb used MiXCR to reprocess the 5' RACE reads, holding one entry per CDR3 protein. The data contain over 500,000 distinct CDR3 sequences, 52% of them singletons.

V and J are TRBV9 and TRBJ2-1; 9 positions agree with TRBD2. Source material: blood. This sequence originates from an elderly woman in good health. The CDR3 sequence: CASSVLRGGLNEQFF. The CDR3 region has the DNA TGTGCCAGCAGCGTATTGCGGGGGGGCCTCAATGAGCAGTTCTTC.